Following are 30 T cell receptor beta chains from one sample sequenced in a study of radiation and T cells in renal cell carcinoma. The data were produced by immunoSEQ multiplex PCR, yet TCRdb's version contains in-frame clones alone and is incomplete. The sample consists of around 140,000 clones, about 88% of them appearing once. Time point here: baseline pretreatment blood. This sample's treatment: 15 Gy SBRT to primary tumor, nephrectomy 4 weeks later. The sample here was blood, taken from a patient whose treatment included radiotherapy and nephrectomy. Receptor source: a woman aged 70-85 years with renal cell carcinoma.

V usage is TRBV28 and J usage is TRBJ2-5; TRBD2 aligns across 7 bases. The V gene end was trimmed by 4 bases and the J gene end by 5 bases; junction bases not matched to a gene: 7. This CDR3 is 14 amino acids long. Germline lookup yields CDR1 MDHEN and CDR2 SYDVKM. The CDR3 DNA reads as TGTGCCAGCAGTTCCGGGGGAGGGCGGGAGACCCAGTACTTC. Translating it yields CASSSGGGRETQYF.

A few counts support this clone. The chain uses TRBV5-1 and TRBJ1-2; tentatively, D is TRBD1 (5 bases). V shed 2 bases and J shed 4 bases, with 9 bases lying between them. The germline gives CDR1 SGHRS, CDR2 YFSETQ. The CDR3 extends over 13 amino acids. The CDR3 region is CASSFDSRYGYTF. CDR3 nucleotide sequence: TGCGCCAGCAGCTTCGACAGTCGCTATGGCTACACCTTC.

The chain has TRBV5-6 and TRBJ1-3; TRBD1 might be the D (6 bases). The CDR3 has 19 amino acids. Trimming cost V 6 bases and J 0 bases, with 25 bases left between them. CDR1 is SGHDT and CDR2 is YYEEEE in the germline V gene. CDR3 DNA sequence: TGTGCCAGCATCAGGACCCAGGGGACTATTACTACCTCTGGAAACACCATATATTTT. Protein: CASIRTQGTITTSGNTIYF.

This chain joins TRBV4-3 and TRBJ1-1, with D maybe TRBD1 (5 bases). Looked up from germline, CDR1 is LGHNA and CDR2 is YSLEER. The CDR3 is 15 residues long. Trimming took off 0 bases at V and 4 bases at J, with 12 bases between the two ends. The CDR3 region has the DNA TGCGCCAGCAGCCAAGAGGACCAGGGTCTCACTGAAGCTTTCTTT. Residues: CASSQEDQGLTEAFF.

The chain recombines TRBV5-4 with TRBJ2-2; TRBD1 matches 7 bases. Germline CDR1 SGHNT, CDR2 YYREEE (reference sequence). V trimming: 4 bases; J trimming: 3 bases; junction bases outside the gene matches: 6. This CDR3 spans 15 amino acids. As DNA, the CDR3 is TGTGCCAGCAGCCGACAGGGATGGGACACCGGGGAGCTGTTTTTT. Protein product: CASSRQGWDTGELFF. Full variable domain (outside the CDR3, taken from reference TRBV5-4 and TRBJ2-2): ETGVTQSPTHLIKTRGQQVTLRCSSQSGHNTVSWYQQALGQGPQFIFQYYREEENGRGNFPPRFSGLQFPNYSSELNVNALELDDSALYLCASSRQGWDTGELFFGEGSRLTVL.

This clone has just one count. The V gene is TRBV5-6, the J gene TRBJ1-2; D is possibly TRBD1 (6 bases). In germline, CDR1 is SGHDT, CDR2 YYEEEE. V lost 4 bases, J lost 6 bases, and 19 bases lay in between. The CDR3 extends over 15 amino acids. The CDR3 protein is CASSQTPKGGHGYTF. The CDR3, as DNA: TGTGCCAGCAGCCAGACTCCTAAGGGGGGTCATGGCTACACCTTC.

Regarding this clone: A read error may account for a junction end that differs from germline. The V and J genes are TRBV6-1 and TRBJ1-4, with D perhaps matching TRBD1 (5 bases). The V gene's germline CDR1 is MNHNS and CDR2 SASEGT. The CDR3 has 16 amino acids. CDR3 residues: CASSEGPGRSDEKLFF. Here the CDR3 DNA reads TGTGCCAGCAGCGAAGGGCCGGGGCGGTCGGATGAAAAACTGTTTTTT.

CDR3 sequence (DNA): TGTGCCAGCAGCCTTCAGGGGGCGGTCGGAACTGAAGCTTTCTTT. Residues: CASSLQGAVGTEAFF. The chain uses TRBV11-3 and TRBJ1-1, with TRBD1 matching 8 bases. Germline values: CDR1 SGHNT, CDR2 YENEEA. The CDR3 length is 15 residues. V dropped 5 bases and J dropped 5; count of bases not matched to a gene: 10. The whole variable domain, remainder taken from reference TRBV11-3 and TRBJ1-1, is EAGVVQSPRYKIIEKKQPVAFWCNPISGHNTLYWYLQNLGQGPELLIRYENEEAVDDSQLPKDRFSAERLKGVDSTLKIQPAELGDSAVYLCASSLQGAVGTEAFFGQGTRLTVV.

As DNA, the CDR3 is TGTGCCAGCAGCCCAGTTGGAGGGGAGACCCAGTACTTC. Protein: CASSPVGGETQYF. The chain recombines TRBV9 with TRBJ2-5, with TRBD2 as a possible D gene (6 bases). The CDR3 covers 13 residues. Trimming removed 4 bases at V and 5 bases at J, with 12 bases between. The germline V gene encodes CDR1 SGDLS and CDR2 YYNGEE.

The V gene is TRBV9, the J gene TRBJ2-2; TRBD2 aligns across 7 bases. Germline V CDR1 and CDR2: SGDLS, YYNGEE. This CDR3 is 16 amino acids long. V shed 3 bases, J shed 5 bases, and the junction held 10 bases outside the gene matches. CDR3 loop: CASSASGGGGTGELFF. The CDR3 nucleotides are TGTGCCAGCAGCGCCTCGGGCGGGGGTGGGACCGGGGAGCTGTTTTTT.

CDR3 sequence: CASRTTGTPASTNEKLFF. In DNA, the CDR3 is TGTGCCAGTAGAACGACCGGGACACCTGCCTCAACTAATGAAAAACTGTTTTTT. V gene TRBV19 combines with J gene TRBJ1-4; TRBD1 might be the D (6 bases). CDR3 length equals 18 residues. Per germline, CDR1 LNHDA and CDR2 SQIVND (reference sequence). V was cut by 6 bases and J by 0 bases, with 20 bases left in between.

Only a few counts were recorded for this clone. The chain joins TRBV5-6 to TRBJ1-5; 7 nucleotides align to TRBD1. The V gene end was trimmed by 5 bases and the J gene end by 4 bases; junction bases not matched to a gene: 9. The CDR3 length is 15 residues. Per the germline V gene, CDR1 is SGHDT and CDR2 is YYEEEE. In nucleotides, the CDR3 is TGTGCCAGCAGGATGGGGACAGCTCCTAATCAGCCCCAGCATTTT. Encoded protein: CASRMGTAPNQPQHF.

This chain connects TRBV5-1 to TRBJ2-2; D not certain. The CDR3 extends over 15 amino acids. V was trimmed by 1 base and J by 1 base, leaving 8 bases between them. Germline assignment: CDR1 SGHRS and CDR2 YFSETQ. CDR3 DNA sequence: TGCGCCAGCAGCTTGATCGGAGAGAACACCGGGGAGCTGTTTTTT. It encodes CASSLIGENTGELFF. Complete variable domain (other parts from reference TRBV5-1 and TRBJ2-2): KAGVTQTPRYLIKTRGQQVTLSCSPISGHRSVSWYQQTPGQGLQFLFEYFSETQRNKGNFPGRFSGRQFSNSRSEMNVSTLELGDSALYLCASSLIGENTGELFFGEGSRLTVL.

The chain joins TRBV5-6 to TRBJ2-5; 8 nucleotides line up with TRBD2. Germline CDR1 and CDR2: SGHDT and YYEEEE. Unmatched junction bases numbered 5, after V lost 5 bases and J lost 2 bases. The CDR3 has 14 amino acids. This CDR3 is CASSQGLDQETQYF. For the CDR3, the DNA is TGTGCCAGCAGTCAGGGACTAGATCAAGAGACCCAGTACTTC.

This chain uses TRBV7-2 with TRBJ2-7, with unresolved D. CDR1 and CDR2 (germline): SGHTA, FQGNSA. The CDR3 extends over 14 amino acids. The V and J ends lost 1 base and 0 bases respectively, with 7 bases between them. The CDR3 region is CASSLDFSSYEQYF. CDR3 DNA: TGTGCCAGCAGCTTAGACTTCAGCTCCTACGAGCAGTACTTC.

This chain uses TRBV30 with TRBJ1-3, with D possibly being TRBD1 (6 bases). The CDR3 length is 16 residues. The V and J ends lost 0 bases and 0 bases respectively, with 12 bases between them. In germline, CDR1 is GTSNPN, CDR2 SVGIG (reference sequence). The CDR3 DNA follows: TGTGCCTGGAGTGTACGTGGGGGCCGCTCTGGAAACACCATATATTTT. As protein: CAWSVRGGRSGNTIYF.

This clone was counted a single time. The rearrangement links TRBV4-2 to TRBJ1-1, with D possibly matching TRBD1 (6 bases). Germline assignment: CDR1 LGHNA and CDR2 YNFKEQ. Trimming pared 4 bases from V and 1 base from J, leaving 13 bases between. The CDR3 covers 15 residues. In nucleotides, the CDR3 is TGTGCCAGCAGCCGCCAGCAGGGGACGAACACTGAAGCTTTCTTT. This encodes CASSRQQGTNTEAFF.

The chain joins TRBV4-1 to TRBJ1-2, with D unresolved. V lost 3 bases, J lost 1 base, and 12 bases lay in between. CDR3 length: 15 amino acids. Germline V gene lookup returns CDR1 MGHRA and CDR2 YSYEKL. The CDR3 loop is CASSQPTVGNYGYTF. For the CDR3, the DNA is TGCGCCAGCAGCCAGCCCACAGTCGGTAACTATGGCTACACCTTC.

This chain connects TRBV11-1 to TRBJ2-7; D unclear. Germline-derived CDR1 and CDR2 are SGHAT and FQDESV (reference sequence). V was shortened by 5 bases and J by 7 bases, with 12 bases between the two germline ends. The length of the CDR3 is 12 residues. CDR3 residues: CASSRSGLEQYF. The DNA of the CDR3 is TGTGCCAGCAGCCGATCGGGTTTAGAGCAGTACTTC.

The chain combines TRBV21-1 with TRBJ2-3; the table's D call TRBD2 went unverified against the DNA. TRBV21-1 is described as a pseudogene. The CDR3 runs 18 residues. The CDR3 DNA is TGTGCCAGCAGCACCCCCACTAACGGCGGAGAGAGCACAGATACGCAGTATTTT. Translating gives CASSTPTNGGESTDTQYF.

CDR3 DNA sequence: TGCGCCAGCAGCCGACCCGGGAAGAACACCGGGGAGCTGTTTTTT. It yields the protein CASSRPGKNTGELFF. The genes are TRBV5-1 and TRBJ2-2; D might be TRBD2 (5 bases). This CDR3 region has 15 residues. Trimming cost V 4 bases and J 1 base, with 11 bases left between them. The V gene's germline CDR1 is SGHRS and CDR2 YFSETQ.

The rearrangement links TRBV5-1 to TRBJ2-7; D is undetermined. V lost 0 bases and J 4 bases, leaving 11 bases between the germline ends. The V gene's germline CDR1 is SGHRS and CDR2 YFSETQ. The CDR3 length is 14 residues. The CDR3 is CASSLASPGYEQYF. In nucleotides, the CDR3 is TGCGCCAGCAGCTTGGCCAGCCCCGGTTACGAGCAGTACTTC.

The V call is TRBV5-1, the J call TRBJ2-7; TRBD1 aligns across 8 bases. V trimming: 4 bases; J trimming: 5 bases; junction bases outside the gene matches: 5. This CDR3 has 13 amino acids. Germline V gene lookup returns CDR1 SGHRS and CDR2 YFSETQ. This CDR3 reads CASSEGDRNEQYF. CDR3 coding DNA: TGCGCCAGCAGCGAGGGGGACAGGAACGAGCAGTACTTC. The variable domain in full, with the rest retrieved from reference TRBV5-1 and TRBJ2-7, is KAGVTQTPRYLIKTRGQQVTLSCSPISGHRSVSWYQQTPGQGLQFLFEYFSETQRNKGNFPGRFSGRQFSNSRSEMNVSTLELGDSALYLCASSEGDRNEQYFGPGTRLTVT.

J is TRBJ1-6 and V is TRBV2; D call uncertain. Looked up from germline, CDR1 is SNHLY and CDR2 is FYNNEI. Trimming shortened V by 6 bases and J by 8 bases, and 11 bases separated the two germline ends. The length of the CDR3 is 13 residues. The CDR3 loop is CASREVEDSPLHF. DNA for the CDR3: TGTGCCAGCAGGGAGGTGGAAGATTCACCCCTCCACTTT.

This clone was observed once. V and J are TRBV7-6 and TRBJ2-5; D possibly corresponds to TRBD2 (7 bases). This CDR3 is built from 15 residues. The V and J ends lost 6 bases and 4 bases respectively, with 18 bases between them. The germline V gene has CDR1 SGHVS and CDR2 FNYEAQ. The CDR3 DNA reads TGTGCCAGCAGTCCTACAGGCGGGGGCGGAGAGACCCAGTACTTC. Amino acids: CASSPTGGGGETQYF.

The rearrangement uses TRBV6-1 and TRBJ1-2; D gene uncertain. The germline CDR1 and CDR2 sequences are MNHNS and SASEGT. The V and J ends lost 7 bases and 5 bases respectively, with 14 bases between them. CDR3 length equals 13 residues. The CDR3 nucleotides are TGTGCCAGCACGAGCAGGCGGGGATATGGCTACACCTTC. It codes for CASTSRRGYGYTF.

In DNA, the CDR3 is TGTGCCAGCAGCGTAGATTCCGGCACCGGGGAGCTGTTTTTT. Translating gives CASSVDSGTGELFF. This chain links TRBV9 with TRBJ2-2; D not resolved. This CDR3 spans 14 amino acids. Trimming took off 0 bases at V and 4 bases at J, with 7 bases between the two ends. Germline values: CDR1 SGDLS, CDR2 YYNGEE.

The V and J genes are TRBV5-1 and TRBJ2-3, with TRBD2 identical over 8 bases. J gave up 4 bases and V 0 bases, and 7 bases lay outside the gene matches. Germline values: CDR1 SGHRS, CDR2 YFSETQ. There are 16 residues in the CDR3. The CDR3 DNA follows: TGCGCCAGCAGCTTGGCCCGTGGACTAGCCCCAGATACGCAGTATTTT. This sequence encodes CASSLARGLAPDTQYF.

The rearrangement uses TRBV5-6 and TRBJ2-7; TRBD1 matches at 7 bases. CDR3 length: 15 amino acids. Trimming removed 4 bases from V and 5 bases from J; junction bases left unmatched: 12. Germline V CDR1 and CDR2: SGHDT, YYEEEE. The CDR3 DNA follows: TGTGCCAGCAGCGCTCCCTCGAGGGGGCGCAACGAGCAGTACTTC. This codes for CASSAPSRGRNEQYF.

The rearrangement joins TRBV28 to TRBJ2-7; D is unresolved. The length of the CDR3 is 10 residues. Trimming pared 6 bases from V and 3 bases from J, leaving 3 bases between. CDR1 is MDHEN and CDR2 is SYDVKM in the germline V gene. CDR3 sequence (DNA): TGTGCCAGCAGCCACTACGAGCAGTACTTC. It specifies CASSHYEQYF.